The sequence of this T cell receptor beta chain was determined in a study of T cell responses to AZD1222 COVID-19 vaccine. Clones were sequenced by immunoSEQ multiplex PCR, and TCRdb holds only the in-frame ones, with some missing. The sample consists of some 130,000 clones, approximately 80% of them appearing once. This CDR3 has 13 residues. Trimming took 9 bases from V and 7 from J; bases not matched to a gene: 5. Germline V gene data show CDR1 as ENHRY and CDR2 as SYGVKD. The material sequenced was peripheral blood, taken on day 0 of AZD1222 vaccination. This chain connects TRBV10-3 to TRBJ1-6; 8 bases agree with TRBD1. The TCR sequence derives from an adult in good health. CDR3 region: CAINTGGNSPLHF. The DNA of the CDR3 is TGTGCCATTAATACAGGGGGAAATTCACCCCTCCACTTT.